This passage covers 2 T cell receptor beta chains from one sample sequenced in a study of beta chain features in type 1 diabetes. Sequencing targeted expressed TCRB transcripts, as all isolated RNA had been reverse transcribed. TCRdb's copy holds only in-frame clones and misses some; the assay was immunoSEQ multiplex PCR. The repertoire holds roughly 700,000 clones, roughly 13% seen once, with 0.022% in the top ten. No antigen has been identified for these receptors. Notes on the study in general: Among patients with Type 1 diabetes, TCRB CDR3s were moderately but significantly shorter in every one of the four CD4+ subsets.

The sample taken for sequencing was naive CD4+ T cells from blood. The receptors here all came from a young man with type 1 diabetes.

The chain combines TRBV10-3 with TRBJ1-2; D uncertain. CDR3 length: 17 residues. Germline CDR1 and CDR2: ENHRY and SYGVKD. The V end lost 4 bases, the J end lost 5 bases, and 23 bases lay between the germline ends. CDR3 DNA sequence: TGTGCCATCAGTGGCACGGAGCGGCACACTTCTGATTATGGCTACACCTTC. This gives the protein CAISGTERHTSDYGYTF.

The CDR3 nucleotides read TGTGCCAGTAGTAGCGTCTATGGTGATTCACCCCTCCACTTT. Its translation is CASSSVYGDSPLHF. The J gene is TRBJ1-6, the V gene TRBV19; unclear D gene. V was shortened by 4 bases and J by 8 bases, with 12 bases between the two germline ends. Germline V CDR1 and CDR2: LNHDA, SQIVND (reference sequence). This CDR3 is 14 amino acids long.